The rows below give T cell receptor beta chains drawn from one sample of a study of regulatory T cells in long-lasting Graves disease. TCRdb itself ran the multiplex PCR reads through MiXCR, one entry per CDR3 protein. The sample holds about 660,000 distinct CDR3 sequences, around 30% seen once. This specimen was peripheral blood mononuclear cells (PBMCs), taken when the disease was refractory, from a patient treated with antithyroid drugs. The receptor source for this set is a female donor with Graves disease. The conserved cysteine and the conserved F or W are not part of the CDR3 here.

v_call cdr3_length cdr3_aa
TRBV4-1 14 ASSQEGGGANRGYT
TRBV12-3/TRBV12-4 15 ASTPGLPNQNTGELF
TRBV15 13 ATSRDWAGDNEQF
TRBV6-1 13 ASSEGRGPYEKLF
TRBV2 12 ASSEAGRAQPQH
TRBV2 13 ASSPTPGLTGELF
TRBV20-1 12 SALGLEGLETQY
TRBV12-3/TRBV12-4 13 ASSPPGGYGTTIY
TRBV6-5 14 ASSYRIGRITTEAF
TRBV11-3 11 ASSLAPKTEAF
TRBV24-1 13 ATSDNRGAQGGYT
TRBV11-2 14 ASSLTTGGRNQPQH
TRBV6-1 12 ASSPPGPRTEAF
TRBV6-5 13 ASSSLRGGSYGYT
TRBV15 11 ATSSDENTEAF
TRBV6-1 13 ASSEEKGGNQPQH
TRBV10-3 14 AIRDTGTSDSYEQY
TRBV7-3 10 ASSHPGETQY
TRBV2 13 ASSEEAGGGYEQY
TRBV28 15 ASSLTAAVMNGNTIY
TRBV28 13 ASRQVLGWNTEAF
TRBV20-1 12 SAGGLPKVGEQF
TRBV5-1 13 ASSAGQGDNQPQH
TRBV12-3/TRBV12-4 11 ASGLVGNTEAF
TRBV13 15 ASSSDSSSIAKNIQY
TRBV7-9 13 ASSQGTPSSYEQY
TRBV10-2 13 ASSDVGSWGYEQY
TRBV6-4 12 ASSGGRVNTEAF
TRBV7-2 12 ASSLSRSGETQY
TRBV19 14 ASSFAAPSPTYEQY
TRBV5-1 12 ASRTSGTGYGYT
TRBV20-1 13 SARPGGRVVTEQY
TRBV30 14 AWRLGGFATNEKLF
TRBV6-1 11 ASSEVVRETQY
TRBV5-1 12 ASNTVRGTGELF
TRBV11-2 13 ASSLDYEGFHGYT